The entry that follows covers one T cell receptor beta chain sequence. CDR3 length: 10 amino acids. From germline, CDR1 is SNHLY and CDR2 FYNNEI. Unmatched junction bases numbered 4, after V lost 10 bases and J lost 8 bases. Produced via immunoSEQ multiplex PCR; TCRdb's table is partial and in-frame only. Of several thousand clones listed, over 65% are singletons. This entry is derived from a study of hypomethylating agent response in myelodysplastic syndrome. The receptor was isolated from a human donor with myelodysplastic syndrome. The V call is TRBV2, the J call TRBJ1-1; 7 bases fit TRBD1. Sequenced here: bone marrow, sampled before or after starting hypomethylating agent treatment for myelodysplastic syndrome (not recorded which). CDR3 nucleotides: TGTGCCATTCAGGACAGGGAAGCTTTCTTT. This gives the protein CAIQDREAFF.